This is a list of T cell receptor beta chains from one sample in a study of blood T cell repertoires in COVID-19. The method was immunoSEQ multiplex PCR; TCRdb's version includes in-frame clones alone and lacks a portion of them. The top ten hold about 4.5% of the sample, which has 130,000 or so clones, around nine tenths seen once. Sequenced sample: peripheral blood. The receptors here all came from a man aged 55-75 years with COVID-19, enrolled during active disease. Each CDR3 is given with its conserved first and last residue.

TRBV4-1,TRBJ1-2,CASSQVGGEGYTF
TRBV27,TRBJ1-2,CASSLTGGVGYTF
TRBV7-3,TRBJ2-5,CASSLGLAGGETQYF
TRBV7-2,TRBJ1-4,CASSSTPYNEKLFF
TRBV2,TRBJ1-6,CASRQDNSPLHF
TRBV19,TRBJ2-1,CASSVGWGADNEQFF
TRBV7-2,TRBJ2-1,CASSQSIRSEQFF
TRBV3-1/TRBV3-2,TRBJ2-7,CASSQDFDEQYF
TRBV29-1,TRBJ2-1,CSVDGASGGWEQFF
TRBV29-1,TRBJ2-3,CSVYPTDTQYF
TRBV2,TRBJ1-1,CASSRHMNTEAFF
TRBV7-8,TRBJ2-5,CASSLAGAETQYF
TRBV5-1,TRBJ2-3,CASSLVGAALRTQYF
TRBV2,TRBJ1-6,CASSRTGNYNSPLHF
TRBV3-1/TRBV3-2,TRBJ1-6,CASSQTDRPPLHF
TRBV7-6,TRBJ1-1,CASSLYESLDTEAFF
TRBV30,TRBJ1-1,CACYRGQNTEAFF
TRBV2,TRBJ2-3,CASQSFPGLAGTGVDTQYF
TRBV6-5,TRBJ1-4,CASREGQHNEKLFF
TRBV9,TRBJ1-3,CASSTPGFSSGNTIYF
TRBV2,TRBJ1-5,CASSELGGSNQPQHF
TRBV11-2,TRBJ2-5,CASRFAQEETQYF
TRBV27,TRBJ2-2,CASSLSRQGALVGGELFF
TRBV28,TRBJ1-2,CASRGQGGGYGYTF
TRBV28,TRBJ1-1,CASRPGQGRETEAFF
TRBV3-1/TRBV3-2,TRBJ1-2,CASSHQTRENGYTF
TRBV30,TRBJ1-1,CAWSELKMNTEAFF
TRBV6-1,TRBJ2-2,CASSEAGTSVAGELFF
TRBV2,TRBJ1-4,CASSLYRGRANEKLFF
TRBV2,TRBJ1-1,CASSPGWGAEAFF